The rows below give T cell receptor beta chains drawn from one sample of a study of Graves' ophthalmopathy and Graves' hyperthyroidism. TCRdb fed the multiplex PCR reads into MiXCR, producing one record per CDR3 protein. The table includes about 620,000 distinct CDR3 sequences, 22% detected once. Material: peripheral blood. The receptors originated from a young woman with stable Graves' hyperthyroidism. Some clones in this sample may be carry-over from other donors' samples. CDR3s include the opening cysteine and the closing phenylalanine or tryptophan. D genes are given only for firm matches. Some rows have no size entry. The others give once, few or many, or a class for an expanded clone.

v_call	d_call	clone_size	cdr3_length	j_call	cdr3_aa	cdr3_nt
TRBV20-1	TRBD1	many	15	TRBJ2-5	CSAKRDSIGRETQYF	TGCAGTGCGAAAAGGGACAGCATTGGGCGGGAGACCCAGTACTTC
TRBV5-1	.	many	13	TRBJ1-2	CASSAGVAYGYTF	TGCGCCAGCAGCGCAGGGGTTGCCTATGGCTACACCTTC
TRBV18	.	.	15	TRBJ1-1	CASSPKDRGYTEAFF	TGTGCCAGCTCACCGAAAGACCGAGGGTACACTGAAGCTTTCTTT
TRBV27	.	many	12	TRBJ2-7	CASQDRSYEQYF	TGTGCCAGCCAGGACAGAAGCTACGAGCAGTACTTC
TRBV20-1	TRBD2	.	14	TRBJ2-7	CSARGAIGRAEQYF	TGCAGTGCTAGAGGAGCTATCGGGAGGGCCGAGCAGTACTTC
TRBV20-1	TRBD2	many	13	TRBJ2-7	CSVVGGSSYEQYF	TGCAGTGTGGTAGGCGGGAGCTCCTACGAGCAGTACTTC
TRBV3-1	TRBD2	few	16	TRBJ2-7	CASSPIKREVPYEQYF	TGTGCCAGCAGCCCTATCAAGCGGGAGGTACCCTACGAGCAGTACTTC
TRBV12-3/TRBV12-4	.	many	13	TRBJ1-1	CASSSTENTEAFF	TGTGCCAGCAGTTCGACAGAGAACACTGAAGCTTTCTTT
TRBV5-4	.	.	12	TRBJ1-2	CASSLRDGKYTF	TGTGCCAGCAGCCTACGGGACGGGAAATACACCTTC
TRBV6-5	TRBD1	.	13	TRBJ1-2	CASSNRGPYGYTF	TGTGCCAGCAGTAACAGGGGTCCCTATGGCTACACCTTC
TRBV7-2	.	few	15	TRBJ1-6	CASSLDIGGRSPLHF	TGTGCCAGCAGCTTAGATATTGGAGGGAGGTCACCCCTCCACTTT
TRBV12-3/TRBV12-4	.	many	13	TRBJ1-3	CASSRDWRNTIYF	TGTGCCAGCAGTAGGGACTGGAGAAACACCATATATTTT
TRBV10-3	.	many	14	TRBJ1-1	CAISERGLGTEAFF	TGTGCCATCAGTGAGCGGGGGCTCGGCACTGAAGCTTTCTTT
TRBV5-5	TRBD1	many	16	TRBJ1-6	CASSSSGTGGISPLHF	TGTGCCAGCAGCTCTTCTGGGACAGGCGGCATTTCACCCCTCCACTTT
TRBV30	.	many	17	TRBJ2-7	CAWRMGLGGPFSYEQYF	TGTGCCTGGAGAATGGGACTGGGGGGCCCCTTTTCCTACGAGCAGTACTTC
TRBV12-3/TRBV12-4	.	few	15	TRBJ2-2	CASTLRGKNTGELFF	TGTGCCAGCACCCTCCGGGGGAAGAACACCGGGGAGCTGTTTTTT
TRBV12-3/TRBV12-4	.	many	13	TRBJ2-5	CASKDRGPETQYF	TGTGCCAGCAAAGATCGAGGGCCTGAGACCCAGTACTTC
TRBV25-1	.	many	16	TRBJ1-5	CASSEGGGDSNQPQHF	TGTGCCAGCAGTGAGGGGGGAGGGGATAGCAATCAGCCCCAGCATTTT
TRBV12-3/TRBV12-4	.	many	12	TRBJ1-2	CASSLTAYGYTF	TGTGCCAGCAGTCTGACAGCCTATGGCTACACCTTC
TRBV12-3/TRBV12-4	.	many	15	TRBJ1-2	CASSPPGGWFGGYTF	TGTGCCAGCAGCCCGCCGGGGGGTTGGTTCGGTGGCTACACCTTC
TRBV6-1	.	.	12	TRBJ2-5	CASTQVQETQYF	TGTGCCAGCACTCAGGTTCAAGAGACCCAGTACTTC
TRBV14	.	.	15	TRBJ1-1	CASSQYGSRGPEAFF	TGTGCCAGCAGCCAGTACGGGTCCAGAGGCCCTGAAGCTTTCTTT
TRBV3-1	TRBD2	.	21	TRBJ2-5	CASSHPATGTSGGHPRGTQYF	TGTGCCAGCAGCCATCCCGCTACCGGGACTAGCGGGGGGCATCCCCGAGGGACCCAGTACTTC
TRBV29-1	.	many	11	TRBJ1-2	CSALDPPGYTF	TGCAGCGCCTTAGACCCCCCCGGCTACACCTTC
TRBV11-1	.	.	16	TRBJ2-5	CASSLETQAAAETQYF	TGTGCCAGCAGCTTAGAAACCCAGGCGGCTGCCGAGACCCAGTACTTC
TRBV20-1	.	many	12	TRBJ1-2	CSAPTGTNGYTF	TGCAGTGCCCCGACAGGAACCAATGGCTACACCTTC
TRBV6-2/TRBV6-3	TRBD1	.	14	TRBJ1-5	CASKRTGNGWPQHF	TGTGCCAGCAAACGGACAGGGAACGGTTGGCCCCAGCATTTT
TRBV4-1	.	.	13	TRBJ2-2	CASSQVHGGELFF	TGCGCCAGCAGCCAAGTTCATGGGGGGGAGCTGTTTTTT
TRBV6-5	.	many	17	TRBJ2-7	CASSITRPTAYSYEQYF	TGTGCCAGCAGTATTACGCGGCCGACAGCTTACTCCTACGAGCAGTACTTC
TRBV12-3/TRBV12-4	.	many	14	TRBJ1-2	CASSLRTRNYGYTF	TGTGCCAGCAGTTTGAGGACTCGTAACTATGGCTACACCTTC
TRBV18	TRBD1	few	16	TRBJ2-2	CASSPQTGMNTGELFF	TGTGCCAGCTCACCACAGACAGGGATGAACACCGGGGAGCTGTTTTTT
TRBV30	TRBD1	.	15	TRBJ2-7	CAWSLTRDRAYEQYF	TGTGCCTGGAGTCTAACTCGGGACAGGGCATACGAGCAGTACTTC
TRBV20-1	TRBD1	.	15	TRBJ1-1	CSAAGDRTLGTEAFF	TGCAGTGCTGCAGGGGACAGGACTTTGGGGACTGAAGCTTTCTTT
TRBV2	.	many	13	TRBJ2-7	CASLMRFSYEQYF	TGTGCCAGCCTCATGAGGTTCTCCTACGAGCAGTACTTC
TRBV3-1	.	few	15	TRBJ1-2	CASSPFHLQGSSYTF	TGTGCCAGCAGCCCTTTTCATCTTCAGGGATCGAGCTACACCTTC
TRBV25-1	.	.	13	TRBJ2-3	CATDTDSTDTQYF	TGTGCCACCGACACGGACAGCACAGATACGCAGTATTTT
TRBV5-1	TRBD1	many	14	TRBJ1-1	CASSLDRGVTEAFF	TGCGCCAGCAGCTTAGACAGGGGGGTCACTGAAGCTTTCTTT